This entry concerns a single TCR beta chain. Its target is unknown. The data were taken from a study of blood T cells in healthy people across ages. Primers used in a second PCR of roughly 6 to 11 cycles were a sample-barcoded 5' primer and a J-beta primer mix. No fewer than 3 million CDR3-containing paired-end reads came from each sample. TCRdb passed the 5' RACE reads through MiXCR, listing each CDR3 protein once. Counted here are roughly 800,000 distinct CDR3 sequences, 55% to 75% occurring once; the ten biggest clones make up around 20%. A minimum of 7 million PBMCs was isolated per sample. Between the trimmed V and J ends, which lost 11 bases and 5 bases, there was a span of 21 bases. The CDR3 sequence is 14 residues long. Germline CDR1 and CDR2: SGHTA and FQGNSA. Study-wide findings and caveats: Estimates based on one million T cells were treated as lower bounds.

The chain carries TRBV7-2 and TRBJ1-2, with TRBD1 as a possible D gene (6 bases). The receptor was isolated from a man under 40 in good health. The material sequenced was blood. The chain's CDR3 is CAVSRNQGGYGYTF. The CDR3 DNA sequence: TGTGCCGTTTCAAGGAACCAAGGGGGGTATGGCTACACCTTC.